Listed below are T cell receptor beta chains from one sample, sequenced in a study of cytomegalovirus exposure and HLA in healthy donors. Here immunoSEQ multiplex PCR was the method, and the copy in TCRdb shows in-frame clones only, minus some. The sample lists about 200,000 clones; around three quarters were seen once. The sample consisted of PBMCs. The source of these receptors is a man aged 25 to 40 in good health and CMV-seronegative. The CDR3 runs from the conserved cysteine through the conserved F or W. Fields, in order: V gene, J gene, D gene, clone size, CDR3 DNA, CDR3 protein. D genes are given only for firm matches. Rows give clone size only sometimes, using once, few, many, or a class for an expanded clone.

TRBV4-1	TRBJ2-4	-	-	TGCGCCAGCAGTCAAGTTCTAGTATCTGTCCCCTTAGCCAAAAACATTCAGTACTTC	CASSQVLVSVPLAKNIQYF
TRBV19	TRBJ2-1	-	-	TGTGCCAGTAGTATCCTAGCTTTCGATGAGCAGTTCTTC	CASSILAFDEQFF
TRBV15	TRBJ2-2	-	-	TGTGCCACCAGCCCAGAAACCGGGGAGCTGTTTTTT	CATSPETGELFF
TRBV18	TRBJ2-2	-	-	TGTGCCAGCTCACCCGGCCAGGGAAGCACCGGGGAGCTGTTTTTT	CASSPGQGSTGELFF
TRBV7-9	TRBJ2-5	TRBD1	-	TGTGCCAGCAGCCCGAGTGGGACAGGGACAGAGACCCAGTACTTC	CASSPSGTGTETQYF
TRBV10-3	TRBJ1-2	TRBD1	-	TGTGCCATGCGACAGGGGGCCCCCCAGGGAGGCTACACCTTC	CAMRQGAPQGGYTF
TRBV7-6	TRBJ2-3	TRBD2	-	TGTGCCAGCAGCTTCGCGGGACTAGCGGGAGACGGGACAGATACGCAGTATTTT	CASSFAGLAGDGTDTQYF
TRBV27	TRBJ2-1	-	once	TGTGCCAGCAGTTTATCGGGGACACACAATGAGCAGTTCTTC	CASSLSGTHNEQFF
TRBV7-9	TRBJ2-1	-	-	TGTGCCAGCAGCTTACGGACAAGCTCCTACAATGAGCAGTTCTTC	CASSLRTSSYNEQFF
TRBV7-9	TRBJ2-2	TRBD1	-	TGTGCCAGCAGCTTAGGGGACAGGGATTCCGGGGAGCTGTTTTTT	CASSLGDRDSGELFF
TRBV5-4	TRBJ2-7	-	-	TGTGCCAGCAGTGGAACCTTAGGGGGTTACGAGCAGTACTTC	CASSGTLGGYEQYF
TRBV28	TRBJ1-1	-	-	TGTGCCAGCACAGAAGTCATGAACACTGAAGCTTTCTTT	CASTEVMNTEAFF
TRBV9	TRBJ2-1	-	-	TGTGCCAGCAGCTTTCGGGTTCTGGGTTACAATGAGCAGTTCTTC	CASSFRVLGYNEQFF
TRBV30	TRBJ2-7	TRBD2	-	TGTGCCTGGAGTTTGCGGGAGGGCGACGAGCAGTACTTC	CAWSLREGDEQYF
TRBV7-2	TRBJ2-3	-	-	TGTGCCAGCAGCCCTAGACAGGTCCCCATGGGGGATACGCAGTATTTT	CASSPRQVPMGDTQYF